Listed below are T cell receptor beta chains from one sample, sequenced in a study of blood T cells in healthy people across ages. TCRdb reanalysed the 5' RACE reads using MiXCR and keeps one entry per CDR3 protein. This sample has about 1.8 million distinct CDR3 sequences, with approximately 50% found just once. Sequences were obtained from blood. The receptors stem from a woman aged 40 to 50 in good health. Both conserved end residues are part of each CDR3. A D gene is named only where the DNA matches it firmly. Rows give clone size only sometimes, using once, few, many, or a class for an expanded clone.

V gene: TRBV6-2/TRBV6-3
clone size: -
D gene: TRBD1
CDR3 length: 17
J gene: TRBJ2-3
CDR3 protein: CASGAPHGQGAADTQYF
CDR3 DNA: TGTGCCAGCGGGGCTCCGCATGGACAGGGGGCGGCAGATACGCAGTATTTT

V gene: TRBV27
clone size: few
D gene: -
CDR3 length: 15
J gene: TRBJ2-1
CDR3 protein: CASSSLDSSYNEQFF
CDR3 DNA: TGTGCCAGCAGTTCCCTGGACAGCTCCTACAATGAGCAGTTCTTC

V gene: TRBV7-9
clone size: few
D gene: TRBD1
CDR3 length: 17
J gene: TRBJ2-1
CDR3 protein: CASSPLGGTGQDNEQFF
CDR3 DNA: TGTGCCAGCAGCCCCCTTGGGGGCACGGGACAGGACAATGAGCAGTTCTTC

V gene: TRBV12-3/TRBV12-4
clone size: few
D gene: TRBD1
CDR3 length: 14
J gene: TRBJ2-4
CDR3 protein: CASSLETGVNIQYF
CDR3 DNA: TGTGCCAGCAGTCTCGAGACAGGGGTGAACATTCAGTACTTC

V gene: TRBV24-1
clone size: once
D gene: TRBD1
CDR3 length: 14
J gene: TRBJ1-1
CDR3 protein: CATSDAGTGDGAFF
CDR3 DNA: TGTGCCACCAGTGATGCCGGGACAGGGGACGGAGCTTTCTTT

V gene: TRBV15
clone size: few
D gene: TRBD1
CDR3 length: 16
J gene: TRBJ2-1
CDR3 protein: CATSRDGFGTANEQFF
CDR3 DNA: TGTGCCACCAGCAGAGATGGGTTCGGGACAGCAAATGAGCAGTTCTTC

V gene: TRBV15
clone size: -
D gene: -
CDR3 length: 14
J gene: TRBJ2-3
CDR3 protein: CATALGVETDTQYF
CDR3 DNA: TGTGCCACCGCCCTGGGGGTCGAAACAGATACGCAGTATTTT

V gene: TRBV9
clone size: -
D gene: -
CDR3 length: 13
J gene: TRBJ2-3
CDR3 protein: CASSRAPSDTQYF
CDR3 DNA: TGTGCCAGCAGCAGAGCCCCCTCAGATACGCAGTATTTT

V gene: TRBV13
clone size: -
D gene: TRBD1
CDR3 length: 15
J gene: TRBJ2-3
CDR3 protein: CASSARGHGTDTQYF
CDR3 DNA: TGTGCCAGCAGCGCTAGGGGGCATGGCACAGATACGCAGTATTTT

V gene: TRBV12-3/TRBV12-4
clone size: few
D gene: -
CDR3 length: 15
J gene: TRBJ1-6
CDR3 protein: CASTRTNRPNSPLHF
CDR3 DNA: TGTGCCAGCACCCGAACGAACAGACCGAATTCACCCCTCCACTTT

V gene: TRBV20-1
clone size: once
D gene: -
CDR3 length: 11
J gene: TRBJ1-2
CDR3 protein: CSARGLGGYTF
CDR3 DNA: TGCAGTGCTAGAGGACTCGGTGGCTACACCTTC

V gene: TRBV20-1
clone size: -
D gene: TRBD2
CDR3 length: 16
J gene: TRBJ2-1
CDR3 protein: CSAYRTSGGAYNEQFF
CDR3 DNA: TGCAGTGCGTATCGGACTAGCGGGGGGGCGTACAATGAGCAGTTCTTC

V gene: TRBV5-1
clone size: -
D gene: -
CDR3 length: 14
J gene: TRBJ2-4
CDR3 protein: CASSLEEGSNVQYF
CDR3 DNA: TGCGCCAGCAGCTTGGAAGAGGGAAGCAACGTTCAGTACTTC

V gene: TRBV20-1
clone size: -
D gene: TRBD1
CDR3 length: 14
J gene: TRBJ1-2
CDR3 protein: CSAMGQGRLDGHTF
CDR3 DNA: TGCAGTGCTATGGGACAGGGAAGGTTGGATGGCCACACCTTC

V gene: TRBV5-6
clone size: -
D gene: -
CDR3 length: 15
J gene: TRBJ2-2
CDR3 protein: CASSLHGPDTGELFF
CDR3 DNA: TGTGCCAGCAGCTTGCATGGGCCCGACACCGGGGAGCTGTTTTTT

V gene: TRBV20-1
clone size: -
D gene: -
CDR3 length: 13
J gene: TRBJ1-2
CDR3 protein: CSASAVVNYGYTF
CDR3 DNA: TGCAGTGCTAGCGCCGTGGTGAACTATGGCTACACCTTC

V gene: TRBV10-3
clone size: -
D gene: -
CDR3 length: 15
J gene: TRBJ1-6
CDR3 protein: CAISERGPPASPLHF
CDR3 DNA: TGTGCCATCAGTGAGCGGGGACCACCGGCCTCACCCCTCCACTTT

V gene: TRBV5-1
clone size: -
D gene: TRBD1
CDR3 length: 15
J gene: TRBJ1-4
CDR3 protein: CASSFTGGQFEKLFF
CDR3 DNA: TGCGCCAGCAGCTTCACAGGGGGGCAGTTTGAAAAACTGTTTTTT

V gene: TRBV5-4
clone size: few
D gene: -
CDR3 length: 15
J gene: TRBJ1-1
CDR3 protein: CASSLGPGMNTEAFF
CDR3 DNA: TGTGCCAGCAGCTTGGGTCCAGGGATGAACACTGAAGCTTTCTTT

V gene: TRBV20-1
clone size: -
D gene: -
CDR3 length: 14
J gene: TRBJ1-2
CDR3 protein: CSARDSTTAYGYTF
CDR3 DNA: TGCAGTGCTAGAGATTCAACTACTGCCTATGGCTACACCTTC

V gene: TRBV13
clone size: -
D gene: TRBD1
CDR3 length: 15
J gene: TRBJ2-7
CDR3 protein: CASSLGEDRAYEQYF
CDR3 DNA: TGTGCCAGCAGCTTAGGGGAGGACAGGGCCTACGAGCAGTACTTC

V gene: TRBV6-2/TRBV6-3
clone size: -
D gene: TRBD1
CDR3 length: 15
J gene: TRBJ1-5
CDR3 protein: CASRLAGGNNQPQHF
CDR3 DNA: TGTGCCAGCAGACTAGCAGGGGGAAACAATCAGCCCCAGCATTTT

V gene: TRBV12-3/TRBV12-4
clone size: many
D gene: TRBD1
CDR3 length: 13
J gene: TRBJ2-7
CDR3 protein: CASRQTGLYEQYF
CDR3 DNA: TGTGCCAGCAGACAGACAGGGCTCTACGAGCAGTACTTC

V gene: TRBV18
clone size: -
D gene: TRBD1
CDR3 length: 17
J gene: TRBJ2-7
CDR3 protein: CASSPRRTGDRVYEQYF
CDR3 DNA: TGTGCCAGCTCCCCACGGAGGACAGGGGATCGTGTGTACGAGCAGTACTTC

V gene: TRBV7-2
clone size: -
D gene: -
CDR3 length: 11
J gene: TRBJ2-7
CDR3 protein: CASSDPTMQYF
CDR3 DNA: TGTGCCAGCAGCGATCCCACGATGCAGTACTTC

V gene: TRBV28
clone size: few
D gene: TRBD1
CDR3 length: 14
J gene: TRBJ2-7
CDR3 protein: CASSKTGGIHEQYF
CDR3 DNA: TGTGCCAGCAGTAAGACAGGGGGCATACACGAGCAGTACTTC

V gene: TRBV12-3/TRBV12-4
clone size: -
D gene: TRBD1
CDR3 length: 16
J gene: TRBJ1-4
CDR3 protein: CASSLSEQGANEKLFF
CDR3 DNA: TGTGCCAGCAGTTTAAGTGAGCAGGGGGCAAACGAAAAACTGTTTTTT

V gene: TRBV12-3/TRBV12-4
clone size: -
D gene: -
CDR3 length: 13
J gene: TRBJ2-7
CDR3 protein: CASSFGVPAEQYF
CDR3 DNA: TGTGCCAGCAGTTTTGGGGTGCCAGCCGAGCAGTACTTC

V gene: TRBV29-1
clone size: -
D gene: -
CDR3 length: 14
J gene: TRBJ1-2
CDR3 protein: CSAPIGTANYGYTF
CDR3 DNA: TGCAGCGCCCCGATCGGGACGGCGAACTATGGCTACACCTTC

V gene: TRBV27
clone size: -
D gene: -
CDR3 length: 14
J gene: TRBJ2-5
CDR3 protein: CASALGGRAETQYF
CDR3 DNA: TGTGCCAGCGCCCTGGGGGGGCGCGCAGAGACCCAGTACTTC

V gene: TRBV24-1
clone size: -
D gene: -
CDR3 length: 14
J gene: TRBJ1-2
CDR3 protein: CATSDRRDTHGYTF
CDR3 DNA: TGTGCCACCAGTGACCGTAGGGACACGCATGGCTACACCTTC

V gene: TRBV20-1
clone size: -
D gene: -
CDR3 length: 13
J gene: TRBJ2-7
CDR3 protein: CSALGQTHYEQYF
CDR3 DNA: TGCAGTGCCCTCGGACAGACCCACTACGAGCAGTACTTC

V gene: TRBV6-2/TRBV6-3
clone size: -
D gene: -
CDR3 length: 18
J gene: TRBJ1-5
CDR3 protein: CASRRLITSSYSNQPQHF
CDR3 DNA: TGTGCCAGCAGAAGGCTAATCACCTCTTCCTATAGCAATCAGCCCCAGCATTTT

V gene: TRBV27
clone size: once
D gene: -
CDR3 length: 15
J gene: TRBJ1-5
CDR3 protein: CASSESGVVVQPQHF
CDR3 DNA: TGTGCCAGCAGCGAATCCGGGGTAGTAGTACAGCCCCAGCATTTT

V gene: TRBV4-3
clone size: -
D gene: TRBD1
CDR3 length: 15
J gene: TRBJ2-3
CDR3 protein: CASSQDRQGVDTQYF
CDR3 DNA: TGCGCCAGCAGCCAAGATCGACAGGGTGTAGATACGCAGTATTTT

V gene: TRBV19
clone size: -
D gene: TRBD2
CDR3 length: 15
J gene: TRBJ2-1
CDR3 protein: CASLRLAGGPNEQFF
CDR3 DNA: TGTGCCAGTCTCCGACTAGCGGGGGGCCCAAATGAGCAGTTCTTC

V gene: TRBV10-3
clone size: few
D gene: -
CDR3 length: 14
J gene: TRBJ2-5
CDR3 protein: CAIRGGQYQETQYF
CDR3 DNA: TGTGCCATCAGAGGTGGACAGTATCAAGAGACCCAGTACTTC

V gene: TRBV6-2/TRBV6-3
clone size: -
D gene: -
CDR3 length: 15
J gene: TRBJ1-2
CDR3 protein: CASTDLLGGEDGYTF
CDR3 DNA: TGTGCCAGCACCGACCTCCTCGGAGGGGAAGATGGCTACACCTTC

V gene: TRBV29-1
clone size: -
D gene: -
CDR3 length: 14
J gene: TRBJ2-7
CDR3 protein: CSVGGAGAYREQYF
CDR3 DNA: TGCAGCGTTGGGGGGGCAGGAGCTTACCGTGAGCAGTACTTC

V gene: TRBV4-1
clone size: -
D gene: -
CDR3 length: 16
J gene: TRBJ2-7
CDR3 protein: CASSQGSPAGLYEQYF
CDR3 DNA: TGCGCCAGCAGCCAAGGGTCCCCGGCTGGGCTCTACGAGCAGTACTTC

V gene: TRBV3-1
clone size: -
D gene: -
CDR3 length: 17
J gene: TRBJ2-7
CDR3 protein: CASSQDLAQIRPYEQYF
CDR3 DNA: TGTGCCAGCAGCCAAGATCTTGCACAGATCCGTCCCTACGAGCAGTACTTC

V gene: TRBV5-5
clone size: few
D gene: -
CDR3 length: 15
J gene: TRBJ2-5
CDR3 protein: CASSTVSLDQETQYF
CDR3 DNA: TGTGCCAGCAGCACAGTTTCGCTTGATCAAGAGACCCAGTACTTC

V gene: TRBV6-5
clone size: -
D gene: -
CDR3 length: 13
J gene: TRBJ2-7
CDR3 protein: CASFRAPTYEQYF
CDR3 DNA: TGTGCCAGTTTTCGGGCCCCGACCTACGAGCAGTACTTC

V gene: TRBV7-9
clone size: few
D gene: TRBD2
CDR3 length: 16
J gene: TRBJ2-3
CDR3 protein: CASSPRTSGYTDTQYF
CDR3 DNA: TGTGCCAGCAGCCCACGGACTAGCGGTTACACAGATACGCAGTATTTT

V gene: TRBV6-5
clone size: -
D gene: TRBD2
CDR3 length: 15
J gene: TRBJ2-3
CDR3 protein: CASRSPSGGADTQYF
CDR3 DNA: TGTGCCAGCAGATCACCTAGCGGGGGGGCCGATACGCAGTATTTT

V gene: TRBV6-2/TRBV6-3
clone size: -
D gene: TRBD1
CDR3 length: 12
J gene: TRBJ2-5
CDR3 protein: CASLGTEETQYF
CDR3 DNA: TGTGCCAGCTTAGGGACAGAAGAGACCCAGTACTTC

V gene: TRBV11-2
clone size: -
D gene: -
CDR3 length: 16
J gene: TRBJ2-7
CDR3 protein: CASSLFRNPTYYEQYF
CDR3 DNA: TGTGCCAGCAGCTTATTTCGTAACCCAACGTACTACGAGCAGTACTTC

V gene: TRBV27
clone size: -
D gene: -
CDR3 length: 12
J gene: TRBJ2-1
CDR3 protein: CASRKVLNEQFF
CDR3 DNA: TGTGCCAGCAGGAAGGTCTTGAATGAGCAGTTCTTC

V gene: TRBV18
clone size: -
D gene: -
CDR3 length: 16
J gene: TRBJ1-5
CDR3 protein: CASSPSVQGMNQPQHF
CDR3 DNA: TGTGCCAGCTCACCATCGGTCCAGGGAATGAATCAGCCCCAGCATTTT

V gene: TRBV6-2/TRBV6-3
clone size: -
D gene: -
CDR3 length: 14
J gene: TRBJ2-7
CDR3 protein: CASSYYGATYEQYF
CDR3 DNA: TGTGCCAGCAGTTATTATGGGGCGACCTACGAGCAGTACTTC

V gene: TRBV12-3/TRBV12-4
clone size: -
D gene: TRBD2
CDR3 length: 18
J gene: TRBJ2-5
CDR3 protein: CASSRPGLAGDSQETQYF
CDR3 DNA: TGTGCCAGCAGCCGACCGGGACTAGCGGGTGATAGCCAAGAGACCCAGTACTTC

V gene: TRBV12-3/TRBV12-4
clone size: -
D gene: -
CDR3 length: 14
J gene: TRBJ2-1
CDR3 protein: CASSSGLVVDEQFF
CDR3 DNA: TGTGCCAGCAGTTCGGGGCTAGTGGTGGATGAGCAGTTCTTC

V gene: TRBV6-1
clone size: -
D gene: TRBD1
CDR3 length: 15
J gene: TRBJ2-2
CDR3 protein: CASTPGQPNTGELFF
CDR3 DNA: TGTGCCAGCACTCCGGGACAGCCGAACACCGGGGAGCTGTTTTTT

V gene: TRBV15
clone size: few
D gene: TRBD1
CDR3 length: 18
J gene: TRBJ2-1
CDR3 protein: CATSRVLPGTGLYNEQFF
CDR3 DNA: TGTGCCACCAGCAGAGTCTTGCCCGGGACAGGGTTATACAATGAGCAGTTCTTC

V gene: TRBV9
clone size: few
D gene: -
CDR3 length: 15
J gene: TRBJ1-1
CDR3 protein: CASSSLLGPNTEAFF
CDR3 DNA: TGTGCCAGCAGCTCCCTTCTAGGCCCGAACACTGAAGCTTTCTTT

V gene: TRBV6-2/TRBV6-3
clone size: few
D gene: TRBD1
CDR3 length: 14
J gene: TRBJ2-1
CDR3 protein: CASSRTGGFNEQFF
CDR3 DNA: TGTGCCAGCAGTCGGACAGGCGGTTTCAATGAGCAGTTCTTC